This T cell receptor beta chain comes out of a study of graft-versus-host responses after intestinal transplantation. Study-level background: The recipients all started with anti-thymocyte globulin induction and then took tacrolimus and steroids for approximately 3 years. Broader study findings: Association was observed between peak circulating GvH clone levels and early post-transplant HvG declines. Among recipient marrow samples, GvH clones were found; some appeared first in ileum or blood.

Measured with immunoSEQ multiplex PCR; TCRdb has only the in-frame clones, and not every one. The sample consists of 55,000 to 70,000 clones, 90% to 95% of them appearing once. With respect to this clone: As yet, its antigen is unknown.

Germline V lookup: CDR1 ENHRY, CDR2 SYGVKD. The CDR3 is 13 residues long. Trimming took 2 bases from V and 2 from J, leaving 7 bases between them. V gene TRBV10-3 combines with J gene TRBJ2-7, with D perhaps TRBD2 (5 bases). The sequence was collected from a human patient who received an intestinal transplant, so some T cells may come from the graft donor. Sample: PBMCs, taken about 120 days after intestinal transplantation. The CDR3 nucleotides are TGTGCCATCAGTGAGGGGAGCACCTACGAGCAGTACTTC. Translating it yields CAISEGSTYEQYF.